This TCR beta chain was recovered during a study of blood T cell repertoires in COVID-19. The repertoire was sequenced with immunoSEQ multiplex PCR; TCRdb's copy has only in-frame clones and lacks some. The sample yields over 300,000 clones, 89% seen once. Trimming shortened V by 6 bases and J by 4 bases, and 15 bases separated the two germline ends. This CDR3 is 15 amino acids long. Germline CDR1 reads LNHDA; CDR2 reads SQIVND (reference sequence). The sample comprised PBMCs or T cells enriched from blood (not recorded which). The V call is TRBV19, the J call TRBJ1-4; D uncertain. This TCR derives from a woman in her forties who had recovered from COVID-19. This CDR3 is CASSSTGSNNEKLFF. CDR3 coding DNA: TGTGCCAGTAGCAGTACCGGGAGCAATAATGAAAAACTGTTTTTT.